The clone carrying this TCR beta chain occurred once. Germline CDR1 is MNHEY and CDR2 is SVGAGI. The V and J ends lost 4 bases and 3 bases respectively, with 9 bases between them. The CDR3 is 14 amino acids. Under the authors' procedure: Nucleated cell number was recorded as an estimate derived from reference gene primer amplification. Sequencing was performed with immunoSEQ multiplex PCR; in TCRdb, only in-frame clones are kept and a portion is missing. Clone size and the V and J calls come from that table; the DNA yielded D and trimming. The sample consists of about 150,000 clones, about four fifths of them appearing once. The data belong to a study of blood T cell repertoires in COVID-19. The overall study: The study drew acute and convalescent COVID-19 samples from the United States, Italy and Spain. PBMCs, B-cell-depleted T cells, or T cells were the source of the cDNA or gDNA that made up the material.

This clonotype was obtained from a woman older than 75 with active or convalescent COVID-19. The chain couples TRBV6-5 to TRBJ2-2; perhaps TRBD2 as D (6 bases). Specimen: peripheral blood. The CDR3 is CASSFSGDTGELFF. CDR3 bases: TGTGCCAGCAGTTTTTCGGGGGACACCGGGGAGCTGTTTTTT.